Shown below are 2 T cell receptor beta chains from a single sample sequenced in a study of human CD8 memory T cell subsets. Preparation of the TCR beta libraries relied on UMI-labeled 5' RACE. With the 5' RACE reads reprocessed, TCRdb shows one record per CDR3 protein and no DNA. The sample features roughly 12,000 distinct CDR3 sequences, with 12% to 15% in its top ten. Input material: CD8+ T cells from PBMCs. The receptors stem from a human donor in good health.

This rearrangement joins TRBV4-3 to TRBJ2-2; TCRdb's D gene call, TRBD1, goes unchecked for lack of DNA. Germline values: CDR1 LGHNA, CDR2 YSLEER. This CDR3 is built from 16 residues. CDR3 loop: CASSQDPGVNTGELFF.

The chain links TRBV6-2 or TRBV6-3 to TRBJ2-1. CDR1 and CDR2 (germline): MNHEY, SVGEGT. This CDR3 contains 14 residues. CDR3 protein: CASSYALGGNEQFF.